The clone carrying this T cell receptor beta chain was found once. Its antigen remains unidentified. This sample is drawn from a study of T cell responses to AZD1222 COVID-19 vaccine. Study-level points and caveats: At study baseline, merely five or six AZD1222 recipients were seropositive. CD4 TCRs linked to vaccination spanned spike, dominating at 160-218 and 743-854. Mostly white British, mostly female donors; authors suggested clonal diversity may be underestimated.

Measured with immunoSEQ multiplex PCR; TCRdb has only the in-frame clones, and not every one. The sample lists 69,000 or so clones, about 85% occurring once. Samples with a second dose at about 4 or about 12 weeks were pooled together. This TCR derives from an adult who received the AZD1222 COVID-19 vaccine. The specimen comprised peripheral blood, sampled 28 days after the second AZD1222 dose.

CDR3 nucleotides: TGTGCCAGCAGTTACGGGATGCGGTCAGCCGCCTACGAGCAGTACTTC. This codes for CASSYGMRSAAYEQYF. The chain couples TRBV6-2 or TRBV6-3 to TRBJ2-7; D is unresolved. V was shortened by 2 bases and J by 2 bases, with 16 bases between the two germline ends. The CDR3 sequence is 16 residues long. The germline V gene has CDR1 MNHEY and CDR2 SVGEGT.